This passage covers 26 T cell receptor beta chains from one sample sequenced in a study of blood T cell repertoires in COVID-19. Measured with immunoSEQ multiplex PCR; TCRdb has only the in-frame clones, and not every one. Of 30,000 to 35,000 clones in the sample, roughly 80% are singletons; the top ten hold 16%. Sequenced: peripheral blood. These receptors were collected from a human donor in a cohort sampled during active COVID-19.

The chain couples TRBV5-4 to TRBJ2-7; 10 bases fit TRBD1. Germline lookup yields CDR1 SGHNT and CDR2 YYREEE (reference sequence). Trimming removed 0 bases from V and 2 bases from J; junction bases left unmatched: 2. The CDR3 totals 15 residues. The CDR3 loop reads CASSLGGQGAYEQYF. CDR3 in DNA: TGTGCCAGCAGCTTGGGCGGACAGGGGGCCTACGAGCAGTACTTC.

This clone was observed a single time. In DNA form, the CDR3 reads TGTGCCAGCAGTGACAGGGTAAAAAACATTCAGTACTTC. Translated, it gives CASSDRVKNIQYF. V and J are TRBV6-1 and TRBJ2-4; tentatively, D is TRBD1 (5 bases). The CDR3 contains 13 residues. With 3 bases removed from V and 4 bases from J, the gap between germline ends came to 7 bases. The germline V gene has CDR1 MNHNS and CDR2 SASEGT.

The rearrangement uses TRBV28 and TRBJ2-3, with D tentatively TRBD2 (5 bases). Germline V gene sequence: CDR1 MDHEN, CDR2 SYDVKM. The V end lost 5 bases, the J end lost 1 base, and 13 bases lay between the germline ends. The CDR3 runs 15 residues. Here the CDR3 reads CASSRASSGTDTQYF. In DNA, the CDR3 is TGTGCCAGCAGTAGGGCTAGCTCTGGCACAGATACGCAGTATTTT.

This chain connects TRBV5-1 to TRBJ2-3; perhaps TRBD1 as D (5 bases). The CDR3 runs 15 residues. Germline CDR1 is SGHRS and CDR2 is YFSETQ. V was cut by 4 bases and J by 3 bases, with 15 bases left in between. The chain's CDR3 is CASSPDMTPTDTQYF. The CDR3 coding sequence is TGCGCCAGCAGCCCGGACATGACGCCAACAGATACGCAGTATTTT.

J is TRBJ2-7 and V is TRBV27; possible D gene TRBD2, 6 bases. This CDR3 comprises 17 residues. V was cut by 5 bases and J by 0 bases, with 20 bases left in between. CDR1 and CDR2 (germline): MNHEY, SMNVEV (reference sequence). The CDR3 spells CASSPLLTRDFSYEQYF. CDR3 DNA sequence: TGTGCCAGCAGTCCTCTCCTTACCCGGGACTTCTCCTACGAGCAGTACTTC.

The CDR3 is CASSLSQSGQALANNSPLHF. Written as DNA, the CDR3 is TGTGCCAGCTCACTAAGCCAATCGGGACAGGCCCTTGCTAATAATTCACCCCTCCACTTT. The V gene is TRBV18, the J gene TRBJ1-6; 8 bases line up with TRBD1. The germline V gene has CDR1 KGHSH and CDR2 LQKENI. The V gene end was trimmed by 4 bases and the J gene end by 5 bases; junction bases not matched to a gene: 19. The CDR3 consists of 20 residues.

The CDR3 reads CASSLPRTSGGAITDTQYF. DNA for the CDR3: TGTGCCAGCAGCTTACCCCGGACTAGCGGGGGGGCGATCACAGATACGCAGTATTTT. The V and J genes are TRBV12-1 and TRBJ2-3; TRBD2, the D gene given by the table, was not confirmed from the DNA. TRBV12-1 represents a pseudogene. The CDR3 extends over 19 amino acids.

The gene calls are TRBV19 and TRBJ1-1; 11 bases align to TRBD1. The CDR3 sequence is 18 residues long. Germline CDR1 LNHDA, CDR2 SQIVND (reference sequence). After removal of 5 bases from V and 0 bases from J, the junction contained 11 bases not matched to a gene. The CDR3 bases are TGTGCCAGTAGTGCGACGGACAGGGGGCCGAAGATGAACACTGAAGCTTTCTTT. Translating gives CASSATDRGPKMNTEAFF.

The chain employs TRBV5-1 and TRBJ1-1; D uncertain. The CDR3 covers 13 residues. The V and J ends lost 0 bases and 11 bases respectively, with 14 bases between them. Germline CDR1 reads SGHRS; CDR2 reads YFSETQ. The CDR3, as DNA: TGCGCCAGCAGCTTGGATAGGAGGGCACGGGCTTTCTTT. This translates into CASSLDRRARAFF.

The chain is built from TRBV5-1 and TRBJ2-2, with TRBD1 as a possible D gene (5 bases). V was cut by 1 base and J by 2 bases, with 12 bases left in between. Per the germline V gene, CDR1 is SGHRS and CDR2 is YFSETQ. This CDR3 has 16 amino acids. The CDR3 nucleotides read TGCGCCAGCAGCTTGACAGGAGCCTCAAACACCGGGGAGCTGTTTTTT. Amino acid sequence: CASSLTGASNTGELFF.

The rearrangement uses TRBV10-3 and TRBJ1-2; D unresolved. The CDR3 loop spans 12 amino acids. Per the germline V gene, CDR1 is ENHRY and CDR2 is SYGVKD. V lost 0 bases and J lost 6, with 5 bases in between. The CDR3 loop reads CAISESRDGYTF. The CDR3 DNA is TGTGCCATCAGTGAGTCGAGGGATGGCTACACCTTC.

CDR3 DNA sequence: TGTGCCAGCAGCTTGTCGGTTTCGGACGAGCAGTACTTC. Its translation: CASSLSVSDEQYF. V usage is TRBV5-6 and J usage is TRBJ2-7; D ambiguous. Per germline, CDR1 SGHDT and CDR2 YYEEEE. The CDR3 is made up of 13 amino acids. Deletions cut 1 base from V and 5 bases from J, with 10 bases between.

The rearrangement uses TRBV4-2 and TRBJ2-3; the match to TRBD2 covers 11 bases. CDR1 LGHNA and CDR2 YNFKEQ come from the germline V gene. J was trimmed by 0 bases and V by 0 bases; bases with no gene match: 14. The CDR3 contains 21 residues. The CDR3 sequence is CASSQDGGSGGADGSTDTQYF. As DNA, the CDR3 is TGTGCCAGCAGCCAAGATGGGGGTAGCGGGGGGGCCGACGGTAGCACAGATACGCAGTATTTT.

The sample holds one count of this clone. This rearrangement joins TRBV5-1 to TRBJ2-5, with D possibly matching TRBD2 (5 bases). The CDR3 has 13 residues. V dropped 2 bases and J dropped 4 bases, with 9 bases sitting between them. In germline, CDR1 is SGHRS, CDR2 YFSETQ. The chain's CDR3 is CASSLLARETQYF. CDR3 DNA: TGCGCCAGCAGCTTATTAGCGCGAGAGACCCAGTACTTC.

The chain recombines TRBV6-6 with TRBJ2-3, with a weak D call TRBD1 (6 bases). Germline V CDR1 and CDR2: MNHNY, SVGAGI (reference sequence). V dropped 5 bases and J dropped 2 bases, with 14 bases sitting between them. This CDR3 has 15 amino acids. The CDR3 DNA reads TGTGCCAGCAGTAATCAGGGGAAAATCACAGATACGCAGTATTTT. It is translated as CASSNQGKITDTQYF.

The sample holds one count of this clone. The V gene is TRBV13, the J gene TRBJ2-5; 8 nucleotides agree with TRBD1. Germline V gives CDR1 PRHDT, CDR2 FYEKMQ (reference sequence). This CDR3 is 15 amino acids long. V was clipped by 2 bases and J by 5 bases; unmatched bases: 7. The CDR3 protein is CASSLNTGGGETQYF. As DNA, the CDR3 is TGTGCCAGCAGCTTAAACACAGGGGGTGGGGAGACCCAGTACTTC.

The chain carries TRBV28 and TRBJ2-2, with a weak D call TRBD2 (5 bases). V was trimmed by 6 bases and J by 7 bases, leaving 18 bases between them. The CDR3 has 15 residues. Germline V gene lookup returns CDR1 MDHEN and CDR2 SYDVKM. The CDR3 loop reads CASRIHRGSGGELFF. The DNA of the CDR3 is TGTGCCAGCAGAATCCATCGGGGATCGGGCGGGGAGCTGTTTTTT.

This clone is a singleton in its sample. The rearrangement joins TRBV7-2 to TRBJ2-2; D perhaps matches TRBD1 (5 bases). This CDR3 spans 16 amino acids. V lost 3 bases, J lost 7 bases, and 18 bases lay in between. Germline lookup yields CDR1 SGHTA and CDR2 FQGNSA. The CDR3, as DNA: TGTGCCAGCAGCTTCATTGGACAAAGGAGCGTCGGGGAGCTGTTTTTT. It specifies CASSFIGQRSVGELFF.

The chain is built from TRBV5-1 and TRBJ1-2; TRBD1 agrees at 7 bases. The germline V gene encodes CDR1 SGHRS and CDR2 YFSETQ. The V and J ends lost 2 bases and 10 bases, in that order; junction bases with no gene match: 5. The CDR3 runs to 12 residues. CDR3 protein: CASSFVQGDYTF. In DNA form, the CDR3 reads TGCGCCAGCAGCTTTGTCCAGGGGGACTACACCTTC.

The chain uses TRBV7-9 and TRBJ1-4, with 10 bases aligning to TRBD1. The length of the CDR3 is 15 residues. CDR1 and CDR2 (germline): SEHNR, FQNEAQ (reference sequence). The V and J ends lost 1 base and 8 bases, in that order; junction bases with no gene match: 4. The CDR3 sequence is CASSLGDRGIEKLFF. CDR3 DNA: TGTGCCAGCAGCTTAGGGGACAGGGGTATCGAAAAACTGTTTTTT.

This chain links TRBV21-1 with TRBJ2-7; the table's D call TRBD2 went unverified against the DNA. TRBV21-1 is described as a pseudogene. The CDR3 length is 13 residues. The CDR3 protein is CASVRRSSYEQYF. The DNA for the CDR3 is TGTGCCAGCGTGAGGAGGAGCTCCTACGAGCAGTACTTC.

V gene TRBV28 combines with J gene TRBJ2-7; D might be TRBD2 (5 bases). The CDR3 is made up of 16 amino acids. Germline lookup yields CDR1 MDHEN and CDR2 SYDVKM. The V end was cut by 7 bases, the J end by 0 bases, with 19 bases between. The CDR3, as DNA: TGTGCCAGCACCCCACTAGTTTCTTCGGGCTCCTACGAGCAGTACTTC. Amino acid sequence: CASTPLVSSGSYEQYF.

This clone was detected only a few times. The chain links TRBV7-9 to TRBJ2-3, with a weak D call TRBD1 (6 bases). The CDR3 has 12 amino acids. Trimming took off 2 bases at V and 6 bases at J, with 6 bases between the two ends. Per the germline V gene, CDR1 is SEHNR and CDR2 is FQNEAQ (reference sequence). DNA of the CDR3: TGTGCCAGCAGCTTACAGGGGGATACGCAGTATTTT. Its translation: CASSLQGDTQYF.

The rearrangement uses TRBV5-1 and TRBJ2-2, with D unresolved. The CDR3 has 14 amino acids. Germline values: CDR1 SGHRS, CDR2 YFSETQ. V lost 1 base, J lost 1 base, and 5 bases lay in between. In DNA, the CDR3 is TGCGCCAGCAGCTTGAGACAGAACACCGGGGAGCTGTTTTTT. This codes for CASSLRQNTGELFF.

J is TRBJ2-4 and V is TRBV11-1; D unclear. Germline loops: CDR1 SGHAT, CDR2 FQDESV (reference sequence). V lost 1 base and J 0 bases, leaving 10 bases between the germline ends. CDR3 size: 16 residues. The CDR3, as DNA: TGTGCCAGCAGCTTAGGCCGGCCGGGAGCCAAAAACATTCAGTACTTC. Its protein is CASSLGRPGAKNIQYF.

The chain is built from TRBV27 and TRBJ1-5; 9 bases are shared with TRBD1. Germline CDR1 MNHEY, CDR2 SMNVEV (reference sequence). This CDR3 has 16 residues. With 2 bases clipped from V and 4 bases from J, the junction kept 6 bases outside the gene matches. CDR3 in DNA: TGTGCCAGCAGTTTAACGGGACAGGGATCAAATCAGCCCCAGCATTTT. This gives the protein CASSLTGQGSNQPQHF.